Listed below are T cell receptor beta chains from one sample, sequenced in a study of early T cells in non-severe SARS-CoV-2 infection. TCRdb redid the calling of the 5' RACE reads with MiXCR, one entry per CDR3 protein. The data show roughly 120,000 distinct CDR3 sequences, about 15% seen once. Sequences were obtained from whole blood. The receptors were gathered from an adult who was a healthcare worker with PCR-confirmed SARS-CoV-2 infection or an uninfected control (not recorded which). CDR3s include the opening cysteine and the closing phenylalanine or tryptophan. Each record gives: CDR3 protein, CDR3 DNA, J gene, D gene, V gene, clone size. The D gene is left open where the match is weak. Rows may omit the clone size; those that give it use once, few, many or a size class.

CDR3: CASSRTGAVYEQYF
DNA: TGTGCCAGCAGCCGGACAGGGGCCGTCTACGAGCAGTACTTC
J: TRBJ2-7
D: TRBD1
V: TRBV28
size: .

CDR3: CSALNPRQGNTGELFF
DNA: TGCAGTGCCCTTAACCCCCGACAGGGGAACACCGGGGAGCTGTTTTTT
J: TRBJ2-2
D: TRBD1
V: TRBV20-1
size: .

CDR3: CASSQVAGGSNQPQHF
DNA: TGCGCCAGCAGCCAAGTCGCAGGGGGCAGCAATCAGCCCCAGCATTTT
J: TRBJ1-5
D: TRBD1
V: TRBV4-1
size: .

CDR3: CASSLGTNSYGYTF
DNA: TGTGCCAGCAGCCTAGGGACAAATTCCTATGGCTACACCTTC
J: TRBJ1-2
D: .
V: TRBV3-1
size: few

CDR3: CSVTGSGYTF
DNA: TGCAGCGTTACAGGGAGTGGCTACACCTTC
J: TRBJ1-2
D: .
V: TRBV29-1
size: .

CDR3: CASSESSYNSPLHF
DNA: TGTGCCAGTAGTGAGAGCTCCTATAATTCACCCCTCCACTTT
J: TRBJ1-6
D: .
V: TRBV19
size: .

CDR3: CSARQPYGYTF
DNA: TGCAGTGCGCGTCAGCCCTATGGCTACACCTTC
J: TRBJ1-2
D: .
V: TRBV20-1
size: many

CDR3: CSVADAGGQETQYF
DNA: TGCAGCGTTGCGGATGCGGGCGGCCAAGAGACCCAGTACTTC
J: TRBJ2-5
D: .
V: TRBV29-1
size: few

CDR3: CASSPGLEGELFF
DNA: TGTGCCAGCAGCCCTGGGCTGGAAGGGGAGCTGTTTTTT
J: TRBJ2-2
D: .
V: TRBV11-2
size: .

CDR3: CASSWGEEQPQHF
DNA: TGTGCCAGTTCATGGGGCGAAGAACAGCCCCAGCATTTT
J: TRBJ1-5
D: .
V: TRBV19
size: many

CDR3: CASSEQLAGAPDTQYF
DNA: TGTGCCAGCAGTGAACAATTAGCGGGGGCCCCAGATACGCAGTATTTT
J: TRBJ2-3
D: TRBD2
V: TRBV6-1
size: many

CDR3: CASRQTEAFF
DNA: TGTGCCAGCAGACAGACTGAAGCTTTCTTT
J: TRBJ1-1
D: .
V: TRBV12-3/TRBV12-4
size: .

CDR3: CASSYPTGRGGNTIYF
DNA: TGTGCCAGCAGTTACCCCACCGGTCGGGGGGGAAACACCATATATTTT
J: TRBJ1-3
D: .
V: TRBV6-6
size: .

CDR3: CASSTEGTGVQKLFF
DNA: TGTGCCAGCAGCACCGAGGGGACAGGAGTTCAAAAACTGTTTTTT
J: TRBJ1-4
D: TRBD1
V: TRBV7-6
size: .

CDR3: CASSIGRMETQYF
DNA: TGTGCCAGTAGTATCGGGAGGATGGAGACCCAGTACTTC
J: TRBJ2-5
D: TRBD2
V: TRBV19
size: few

CDR3: CASRTTRNTEAFF
DNA: TGTGCCAGCAGAACGACCCGGAACACTGAAGCTTTCTTT
J: TRBJ1-1
D: .
V: TRBV27
size: few

CDR3: CASSIGRVGYTF
DNA: TGTGCCAGTAGTATAGGTCGGGTCGGCTACACCTTC
J: TRBJ1-2
D: .
V: TRBV19
size: .

CDR3: CASRAGTRTDTQYF
DNA: TGCGCCAGCAGGGCAGGAACCCGCACAGATACGCAGTATTTT
J: TRBJ2-3
D: .
V: TRBV5-1
size: .

CDR3: CSAGEVVNQPQHF
DNA: TGCAGTGCTGGAGAGGTGGTCAATCAGCCCCAGCATTTT
J: TRBJ1-5
D: .
V: TRBV20-1
size: .

CDR3: CASSPPAGNTGELFF
DNA: TGCGCCAGCAGCCCTCCAGCGGGCAACACCGGGGAGCTGTTTTTT
J: TRBJ2-2
D: .
V: TRBV5-1
size: .

CDR3: CASSTGLGGYTF
DNA: TGTGCCAGCAGTACAGGACTGGGTGGCTACACCTTC
J: TRBJ1-2
D: .
V: TRBV27
size: .

CDR3: CSAREGQGLLAFF
DNA: TGCAGTGCTAGAGAGGGACAGGGCCTCTTAGCTTTCTTT
J: TRBJ1-1
D: TRBD1
V: TRBV20-1
size: .

CDR3: CASSLFEMETQYF
DNA: TGTGCCAGCAGCTTATTCGAGATGGAGACCCAGTACTTC
J: TRBJ2-5
D: .
V: TRBV7-9
size: few

CDR3: CASSQDKGVLAKNIQYF
DNA: TGCGCCAGCAGCCAAGATAAGGGGGTACTAGCCAAAAACATTCAGTACTTC
J: TRBJ2-4
D: .
V: TRBV4-1
size: few

CDR3: CASSWGPSTAEQYF
DNA: TGTGCCAGCAGCTGGGGACCGTCAACGGCCGAGCAGTACTTC
J: TRBJ2-7
D: .
V: TRBV12-3/TRBV12-4
size: few

CDR3: CASSEQGADEKLFF
DNA: TGTGCCAGCAGTGAACAGGGGGCAGATGAAAAACTGTTTTTT
J: TRBJ1-4
D: TRBD1
V: TRBV6-6
size: many

CDR3: CAWSVAKAQYF
DNA: TGTGCCTGGAGTGTGGCGAAAGCCCAGTATTTT
J: TRBJ2-3
D: .
V: TRBV30
size: .

CDR3: CASSPSGTSYNEQFF
DNA: TGTGCCAGCAGCCCTTCCGGGACTTCTTACAATGAGCAGTTCTTC
J: TRBJ2-1
D: .
V: TRBV9
size: few

CDR3: CAISPTGSGGELFF
DNA: TGTGCCATCAGCCCTACTGGTTCCGGCGGGGAGCTGTTTTTT
J: TRBJ2-2
D: .
V: TRBV10-3
size: few

CDR3: CASSSQGQKETQYF
DNA: TGTGCCAGCAGCTCCCAGGGACAGAAAGAGACCCAGTACTTC
J: TRBJ2-5
D: TRBD1
V: TRBV7-3
size: .

CDR3: CASSFRDRREQYF
DNA: TGTGCCAGCAGTTTCCGGGACAGGCGCGAGCAGTACTTC
J: TRBJ2-7
D: TRBD1
V: TRBV27
size: many

CDR3: CASSKSDTGELFF
DNA: TGTGCCAGTAGTAAGAGTGACACCGGGGAGCTGTTTTTT
J: TRBJ2-2
D: .
V: TRBV19
size: .

CDR3: CAWSPLQSNYGYTF
DNA: TGTGCCTGGAGTCCCCTCCAGAGTAACTATGGCTACACCTTC
J: TRBJ1-2
D: .
V: TRBV30
size: few

CDR3: CASSLEGFADTQYF
DNA: TGTGCCAGCAGCTTAGAGGGTTTCGCAGATACGCAGTATTTT
J: TRBJ2-3
D: .
V: TRBV7-9
size: few

CDR3: CSAREEWGTEAFF
DNA: TGCAGTGCTAGAGAGGAGTGGGGGACTGAAGCTTTCTTT
J: TRBJ1-1
D: .
V: TRBV20-1
size: .

CDR3: CSARPLSSGNTIYF
DNA: TGCAGTGCTAGACCACTTTCGTCTGGAAACACCATATATTTT
J: TRBJ1-3
D: .
V: TRBV20-1
size: .

CDR3: CASSSGGPWHEQFF
DNA: TGTGCCTCATCGTCTGGGGGGCCTTGGCATGAGCAGTTCTTC
J: TRBJ2-1
D: .
V: TRBV15
size: many

CDR3: CASSFGLAGGTEQFF
DNA: TGCGCCAGCAGCTTCGGACTAGCGGGGGGGACTGAGCAGTTCTTC
J: TRBJ2-1
D: TRBD2
V: TRBV5-1
size: .

CDR3: CASSFTGPDTQYF
DNA: TGTGCCAGCAGCTTCACAGGGCCAGATACGCAGTATTTT
J: TRBJ2-3
D: .
V: TRBV7-2
size: .

CDR3: CSDNREGTDTQYF
DNA: TGCAGCGACAACAGGGAAGGGACAGATACGCAGTATTTT
J: TRBJ2-3
D: .
V: TRBV29-1
size: few